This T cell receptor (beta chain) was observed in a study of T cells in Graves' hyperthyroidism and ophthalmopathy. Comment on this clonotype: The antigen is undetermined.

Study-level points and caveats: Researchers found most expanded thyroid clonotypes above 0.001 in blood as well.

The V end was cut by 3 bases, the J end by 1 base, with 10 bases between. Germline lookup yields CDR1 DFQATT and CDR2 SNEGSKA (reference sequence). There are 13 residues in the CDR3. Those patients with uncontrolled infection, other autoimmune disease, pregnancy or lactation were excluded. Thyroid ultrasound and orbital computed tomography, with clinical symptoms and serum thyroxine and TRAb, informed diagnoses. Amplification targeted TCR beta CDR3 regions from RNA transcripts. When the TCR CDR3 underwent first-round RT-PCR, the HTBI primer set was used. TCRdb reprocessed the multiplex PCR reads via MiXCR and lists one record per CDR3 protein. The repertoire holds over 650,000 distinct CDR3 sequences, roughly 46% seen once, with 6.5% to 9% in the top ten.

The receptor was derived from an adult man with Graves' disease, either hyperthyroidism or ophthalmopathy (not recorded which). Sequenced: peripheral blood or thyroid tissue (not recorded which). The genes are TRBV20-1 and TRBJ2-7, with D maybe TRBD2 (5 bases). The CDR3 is CSASGKGSYEQYF. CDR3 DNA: TGCAGTGCTAGCGGGAAGGGTTCCTACGAGCAGTACTTC.